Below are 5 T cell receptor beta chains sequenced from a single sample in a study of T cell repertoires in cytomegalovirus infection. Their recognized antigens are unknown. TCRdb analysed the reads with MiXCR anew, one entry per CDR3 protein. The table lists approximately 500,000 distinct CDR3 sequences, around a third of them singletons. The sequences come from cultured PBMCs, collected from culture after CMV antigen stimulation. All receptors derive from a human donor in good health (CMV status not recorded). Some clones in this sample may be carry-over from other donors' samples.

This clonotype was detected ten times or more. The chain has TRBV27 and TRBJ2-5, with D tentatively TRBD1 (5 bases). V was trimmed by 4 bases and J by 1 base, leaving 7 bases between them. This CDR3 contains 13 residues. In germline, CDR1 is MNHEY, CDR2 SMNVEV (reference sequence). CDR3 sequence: CASSSGIQETQYF. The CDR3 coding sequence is TGTGCCAGCAGTTCAGGGATCCAAGAGACCCAGTACTTC.

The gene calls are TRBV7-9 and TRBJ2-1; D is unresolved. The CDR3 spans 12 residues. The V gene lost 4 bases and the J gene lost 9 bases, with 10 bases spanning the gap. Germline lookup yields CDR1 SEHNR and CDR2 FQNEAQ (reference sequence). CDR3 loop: CASSYPGGEQFF. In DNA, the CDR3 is TGTGCCAGCAGCTACCCCGGTGGTGAGCAGTTCTTC.

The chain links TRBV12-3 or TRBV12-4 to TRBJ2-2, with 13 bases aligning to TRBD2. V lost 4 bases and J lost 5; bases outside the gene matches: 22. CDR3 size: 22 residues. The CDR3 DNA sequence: TGTGCCAGCAGTTCTCGTGGCCGACTAGCGGGAGGTACCCAAGGCCGGACCGGGGAGCTGTTTTTT. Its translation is CASSSRGRLAGGTQGRTGELFF.

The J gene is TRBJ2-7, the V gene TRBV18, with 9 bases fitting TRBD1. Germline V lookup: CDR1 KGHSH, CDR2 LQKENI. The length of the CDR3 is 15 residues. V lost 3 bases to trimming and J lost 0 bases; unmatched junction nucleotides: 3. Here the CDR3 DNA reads TGTGCCAGCTCACCGGGACAGGGACCCTCCTACGAGCAGTACGTC. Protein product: CASSPGQGPSYEQYV.

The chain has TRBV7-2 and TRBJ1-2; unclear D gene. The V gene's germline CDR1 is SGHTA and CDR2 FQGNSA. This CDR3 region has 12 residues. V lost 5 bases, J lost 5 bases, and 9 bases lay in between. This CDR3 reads CASSPDQYGYTF. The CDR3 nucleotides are TGTGCCAGCAGCCCAGACCAATATGGCTACACCTTC.